This T cell receptor (beta chain) was captured in a study of CD8 T cells in ankylosing spondylitis. Study observations and caveats: What seemed typical of ankylosing spondylitis blood was a TCR beta motif built from about 8 highly homologous variants. Earlier authors reported some of these motif variants in reactive arthritis synovial fluid and blood. Enrichment of disease-linked clones was reportedly significant in matched ankylosing spondylitis synovial fluid. Disease-linked clones were CD8+ and relatively rare in peripheral blood.

The table lists this clonotype with many counts. The antigen is unknown. In making TCR beta libraries, quantitative 5'-RACE with molecular barcodes was used. TCRdb passed the 5' RACE reads through MiXCR, listing each CDR3 protein once. The data show around 490,000 distinct CDR3 sequences, approximately 5.3% seen once. This CDR3 region has 16 residues. The V segment lost 2 bases and the J segment 6 bases; nucleotides outside the gene matches: 4. Germline V lookup: CDR1 SGHAT, CDR2 FQNNGV. The chain has TRBV11-2 and TRBJ2-2; 12 bases line up with TRBD1. The sequence was collected from a male donor with ankylosing spondylitis. Material: blood, either unsorted or a sorted T cell fraction (not recorded which). This chain's CDR3 is CASSLRRDRGPGELFF. The CDR3 coding sequence is TGTGCCAGCAGCTTAAGACGGGACAGGGGGCCCGGGGAGCTGTTTTTT.